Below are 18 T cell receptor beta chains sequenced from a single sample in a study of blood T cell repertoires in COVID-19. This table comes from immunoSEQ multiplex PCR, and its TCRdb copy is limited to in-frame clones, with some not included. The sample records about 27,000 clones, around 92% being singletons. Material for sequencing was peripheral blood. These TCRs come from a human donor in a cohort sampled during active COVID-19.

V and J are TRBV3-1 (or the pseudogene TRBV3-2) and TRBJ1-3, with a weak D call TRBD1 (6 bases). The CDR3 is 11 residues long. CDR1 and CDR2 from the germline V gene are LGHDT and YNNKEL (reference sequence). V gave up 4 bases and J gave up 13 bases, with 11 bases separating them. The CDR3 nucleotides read TGTGCCAGCAGCCTGGTAGACAGGATATATTTT. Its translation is CASSLVDRIYF.

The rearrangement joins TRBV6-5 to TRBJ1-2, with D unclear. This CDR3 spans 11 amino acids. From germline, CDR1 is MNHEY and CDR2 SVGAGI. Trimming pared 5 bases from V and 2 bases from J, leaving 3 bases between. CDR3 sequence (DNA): TGTGCCAGCAGTCCGAACTATGGCTACACCTTC. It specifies CASSPNYGYTF.

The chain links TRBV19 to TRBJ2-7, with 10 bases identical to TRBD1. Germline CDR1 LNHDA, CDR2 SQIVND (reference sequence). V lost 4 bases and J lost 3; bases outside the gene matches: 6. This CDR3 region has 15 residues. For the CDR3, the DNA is TGTGCCAGTAGTAGCCGGGACAGGGGCTTCTACGAGCAGTACTTC. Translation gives CASSSRDRGFYEQYF.

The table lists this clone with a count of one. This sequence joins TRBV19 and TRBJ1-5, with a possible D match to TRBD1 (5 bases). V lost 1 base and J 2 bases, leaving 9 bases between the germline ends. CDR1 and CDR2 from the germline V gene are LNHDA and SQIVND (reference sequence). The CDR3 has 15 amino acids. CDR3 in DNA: TGTGCCAGTAGTATAGCCGGGGGTGGCAATCAGCCCCAGCATTTT. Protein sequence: CASSIAGGGNQPQHF.

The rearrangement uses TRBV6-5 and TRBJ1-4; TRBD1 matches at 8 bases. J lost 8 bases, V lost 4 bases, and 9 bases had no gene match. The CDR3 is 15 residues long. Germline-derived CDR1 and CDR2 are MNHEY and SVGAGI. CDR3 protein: CASSFSGGAEEKLFF. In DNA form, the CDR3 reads TGTGCCAGCAGTTTCTCAGGGGGCGCCGAGGAAAAACTGTTTTTT.

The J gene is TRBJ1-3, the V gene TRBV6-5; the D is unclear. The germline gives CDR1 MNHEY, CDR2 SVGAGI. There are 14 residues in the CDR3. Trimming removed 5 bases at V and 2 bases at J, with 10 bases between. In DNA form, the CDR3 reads TGTGCCAGCAGTCCACAGAGAACTGGAAACACCATATATTTT. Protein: CASSPQRTGNTIYF.

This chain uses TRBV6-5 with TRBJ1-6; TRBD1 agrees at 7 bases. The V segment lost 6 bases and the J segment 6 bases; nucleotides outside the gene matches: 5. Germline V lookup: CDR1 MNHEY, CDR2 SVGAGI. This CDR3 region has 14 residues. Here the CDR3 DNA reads TGTGCCAGCAGCATGACAGGGATTAATTCACCCCTCCACTTT. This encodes CASSMTGINSPLHF.

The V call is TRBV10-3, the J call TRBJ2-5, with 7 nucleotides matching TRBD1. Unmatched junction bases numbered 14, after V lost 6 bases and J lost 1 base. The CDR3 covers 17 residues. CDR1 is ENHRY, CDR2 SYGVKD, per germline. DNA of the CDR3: TGTGCCATCAGCACCGCCTGGGGGACAGACCTCCAAGAGACCCAGTACTTC. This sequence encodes CAISTAWGTDLQETQYF.

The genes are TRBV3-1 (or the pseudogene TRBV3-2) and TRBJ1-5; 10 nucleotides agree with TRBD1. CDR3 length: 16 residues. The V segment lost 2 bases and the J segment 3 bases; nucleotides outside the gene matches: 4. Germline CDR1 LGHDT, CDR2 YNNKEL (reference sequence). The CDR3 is CASSQLGTGVNQPQHF. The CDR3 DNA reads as TGTGCCAGCAGCCAACTCGGGACAGGGGTCAATCAGCCCCAGCATTTT.

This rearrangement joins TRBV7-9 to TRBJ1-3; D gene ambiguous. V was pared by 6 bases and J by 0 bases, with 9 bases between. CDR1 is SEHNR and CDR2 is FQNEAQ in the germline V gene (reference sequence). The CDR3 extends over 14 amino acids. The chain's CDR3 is CASRKRDSGNTIYF. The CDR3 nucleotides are TGTGCCAGCAGGAAGCGCGACTCTGGAAACACCATATATTTT.

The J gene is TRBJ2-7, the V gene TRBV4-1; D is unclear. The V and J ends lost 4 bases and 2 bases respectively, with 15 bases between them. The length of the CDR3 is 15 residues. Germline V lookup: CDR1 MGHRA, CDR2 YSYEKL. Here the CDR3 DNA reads TGCGCCAGCAGCCCATTTCAAGGAGTCACCTACGAGCAGTACTTC. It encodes CASSPFQGVTYEQYF.

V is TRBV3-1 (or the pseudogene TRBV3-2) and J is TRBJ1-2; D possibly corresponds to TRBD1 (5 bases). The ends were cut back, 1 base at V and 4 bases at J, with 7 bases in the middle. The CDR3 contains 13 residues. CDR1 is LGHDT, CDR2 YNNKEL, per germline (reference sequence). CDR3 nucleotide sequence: TGTGCCAGCAGCCAAGTTCAGGGCTATGGCTACACCTTC. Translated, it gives CASSQVQGYGYTF.

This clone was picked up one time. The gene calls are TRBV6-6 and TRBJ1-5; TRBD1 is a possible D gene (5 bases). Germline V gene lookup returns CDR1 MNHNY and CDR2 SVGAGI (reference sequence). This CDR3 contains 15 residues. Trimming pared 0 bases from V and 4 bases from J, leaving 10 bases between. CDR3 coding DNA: TGTGCCAGCAGTTACTCGAGGCCAGGGAATCAGCCCCAGCATTTT. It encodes CASSYSRPGNQPQHF.

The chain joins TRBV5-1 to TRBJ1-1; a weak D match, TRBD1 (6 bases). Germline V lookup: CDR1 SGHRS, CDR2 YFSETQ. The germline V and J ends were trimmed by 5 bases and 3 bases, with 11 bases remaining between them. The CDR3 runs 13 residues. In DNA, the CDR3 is TGCGCCAGCAGACAGGGCGTTGACACTGAAGCTTTCTTT. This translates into CASRQGVDTEAFF.

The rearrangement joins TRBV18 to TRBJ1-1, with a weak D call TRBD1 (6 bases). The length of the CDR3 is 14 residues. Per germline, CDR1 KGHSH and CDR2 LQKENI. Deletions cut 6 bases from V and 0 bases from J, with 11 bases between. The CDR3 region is CASSYGQMNTEAFF. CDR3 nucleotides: TGTGCCAGCTCCTACGGACAGATGAACACTGAAGCTTTCTTT.

This chain's CDR3 is CASSLVLGNTIYF. DNA of the CDR3: TGTGCCAGCTCTCTAGTGTTGGGAAACACCATATATTTT. The rearrangement joins TRBV6-5 to TRBJ1-3; D not certain. V was cut by 8 bases and J by 4 bases, with 12 bases left in between. Germline CDR1 is MNHEY and CDR2 is SVGAGI. The CDR3 is 13 residues long.

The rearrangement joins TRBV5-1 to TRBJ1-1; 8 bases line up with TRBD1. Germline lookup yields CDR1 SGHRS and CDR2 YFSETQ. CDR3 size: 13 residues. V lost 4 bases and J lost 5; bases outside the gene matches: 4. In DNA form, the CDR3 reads TGCGCCAGCAGCCTGACAGGGGTGACTGAAGCTTTCTTT. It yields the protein CASSLTGVTEAFF.

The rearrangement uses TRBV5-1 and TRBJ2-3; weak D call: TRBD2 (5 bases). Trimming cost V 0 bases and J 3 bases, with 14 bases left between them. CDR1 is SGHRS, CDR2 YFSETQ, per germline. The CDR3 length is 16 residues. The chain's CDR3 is CASSLAVRALTDTQYF. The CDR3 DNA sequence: TGCGCCAGCAGCTTGGCCGTGCGGGCCCTTACAGATACGCAGTATTTT.